The rows below give T cell receptor beta chains drawn from one sample of a study of post-analysis software for immune sequencing data. From the PCR reads, TCRdb called clonotypes with MiXCR, one entry per CDR3 protein. The sample has about 430,000 distinct CDR3 sequences, approximately 38% seen once. The sequenced material came from blood. The receptors come from a girl aged 2-10 years with multiple sclerosis. Both conserved end residues are part of each CDR3. The order of the fields is V gene, clone size, D gene, J gene, CDR3 protein, CDR3 DNA. D genes are given only for firm matches. Rows may omit the clone size; those that give it use once, few, many or a size class.

V gene: TRBV12-3/TRBV12-4; clone size: -; D gene: TRBD1; J gene: TRBJ2-7; CDR3 protein: CASSKGMGQFSYEQYF; CDR3 DNA: TGTGCCAGCAGTAAGGGGATGGGACAGTTCTCCTACGAGCAGTACTTC
V gene: TRBV18; clone size: -; D gene: -; J gene: TRBJ1-2; CDR3 protein: CASSPRRPAADYGYTF; CDR3 DNA: TGTGCCAGCTCACCACGCAGGCCAGCGGCAGACTATGGCTACACCTTC
V gene: TRBV20-1; clone size: -; D gene: TRBD1; J gene: TRBJ2-5; CDR3 protein: CSAHRDSQVFETQYF; CDR3 DNA: TGCAGTGCTCACCGGGACAGCCAGGTGTTCGAGACCCAGTACTTC
V gene: TRBV29-1; clone size: many; D gene: TRBD2; J gene: TRBJ2-7; CDR3 protein: CSVRLAGGVEQYF; CDR3 DNA: TGCAGCGTAAGACTAGCGGGAGGGGTTGAGCAGTACTTC
V gene: TRBV20-1; clone size: -; D gene: TRBD1; J gene: TRBJ2-1; CDR3 protein: CSASVTGQEYNEQFF; CDR3 DNA: TGCAGTGCTAGCGTTACGGGACAGGAGTACAATGAGCAGTTCTTC
V gene: TRBV5-1; clone size: -; D gene: -; J gene: TRBJ2-5; CDR3 protein: CASSLPLTGLQETQYF; CDR3 DNA: TGCGCCAGCAGCCTTCCCCTGACAGGACTTCAAGAGACCCAGTACTTC
V gene: TRBV20-1; clone size: many; D gene: -; J gene: TRBJ2-1; CDR3 protein: CSARGGDEQFF; CDR3 DNA: TGCAGTGCTAGAGGAGGCGATGAGCAGTTCTTC
V gene: TRBV27; clone size: -; D gene: TRBD1; J gene: TRBJ2-1; CDR3 protein: CASSPHPPGQQYNEQFF; CDR3 DNA: TGTGCCAGCAGTCCCCACCCGCCGGGACAGCAATACAATGAGCAGTTCTTC
V gene: TRBV15; clone size: -; D gene: -; J gene: TRBJ1-1; CDR3 protein: CATSRRTGPTEAFF; CDR3 DNA: TGTGCCACCAGCAGACGGACGGGTCCCACTGAAGCTTTCTTT
V gene: TRBV4-1; clone size: few; D gene: TRBD1; J gene: TRBJ2-7; CDR3 protein: CASSQNLARTGGLEQYF; CDR3 DNA: TGCGCCAGCAGCCAGAATCTCGCCAGGACAGGGGGTCTCGAGCAGTACTTC
V gene: TRBV7-9; clone size: -; D gene: -; J gene: TRBJ2-5; CDR3 protein: CASSPGPSHETQYF; CDR3 DNA: TGTGCCAGCAGCCCCGGCCCCTCCCATGAGACCCAGTACTTC
V gene: TRBV12-3/TRBV12-4; clone size: -; D gene: TRBD1; J gene: TRBJ2-1; CDR3 protein: CASSYGTGRNEQFF; CDR3 DNA: TGTGCCAGCAGTTACGGGACAGGTAGAAATGAGCAGTTCTTC
V gene: TRBV6-5; clone size: few; D gene: TRBD1; J gene: TRBJ1-1; CDR3 protein: CASSSYRDRGPEAFF; CDR3 DNA: TGTGCCAGCAGCTCTTACCGGGACAGGGGGCCTGAAGCTTTCTTT
V gene: TRBV29-1; clone size: few; D gene: -; J gene: TRBJ2-3; CDR3 protein: CSSGHRDDTQYF; CDR3 DNA: TGCAGCTCTGGGCACAGGGATGATACGCAGTATTTT
V gene: TRBV10-3; clone size: -; D gene: -; J gene: TRBJ1-1; CDR3 protein: CAITGQTTTEAFF; CDR3 DNA: TGTGCCATCACCGGACAGACTACGACTGAAGCTTTCTTT
V gene: TRBV5-6; clone size: -; D gene: -; J gene: TRBJ2-1; CDR3 protein: CASSLNQVNEQFF; CDR3 DNA: TGTGCCAGCAGCTTGAACCAGGTCAATGAGCAGTTCTTC
V gene: TRBV6-5; clone size: -; D gene: TRBD2; J gene: TRBJ2-3; CDR3 protein: CASSYWEGTQYF; CDR3 DNA: TGTGCCAGCAGTTACTGGGAGGGTACGCAGTATTTT
V gene: TRBV7-2; clone size: few; D gene: TRBD1; J gene: TRBJ2-1; CDR3 protein: CASSFTGTEYNEQFF; CDR3 DNA: TGTGCCAGCAGCTTTACCGGGACAGAATACAATGAGCAGTTCTTC
V gene: TRBV10-3; clone size: few; D gene: -; J gene: TRBJ1-2; CDR3 protein: CAISESTGGYGYTF; CDR3 DNA: TGTGCCATCAGTGAGTCGACCGGGGGCTATGGCTACACCTTC
V gene: TRBV12-3/TRBV12-4; clone size: few; D gene: TRBD1; J gene: TRBJ1-5; CDR3 protein: CASSDRAISNQPQHF; CDR3 DNA: TGTGCCAGCAGCGACAGGGCCATAAGCAATCAGCCCCAGCATTTT
V gene: TRBV4-1; clone size: few; D gene: -; J gene: TRBJ1-4; CDR3 protein: CASSQPGHSSEKLFF; CDR3 DNA: TGCGCCAGCAGCCAGCCGGGACATTCGTCGGAAAAACTGTTTTTT
V gene: TRBV18; clone size: -; D gene: -; J gene: TRBJ1-2; CDR3 protein: CASSPRWVYYGYTF; CDR3 DNA: TGTGCCAGCTCACCACGTTGGGTTTACTATGGCTACACCTTC
V gene: TRBV12-3/TRBV12-4; clone size: -; D gene: -; J gene: TRBJ2-7; CDR3 protein: CASSPGWVGFSYEQYF; CDR3 DNA: TGTGCCAGCAGCCCTGGCTGGGTTGGATTCTCCTACGAGCAGTACTTC
V gene: TRBV15; clone size: -; D gene: -; J gene: TRBJ1-4; CDR3 protein: CATSRDLEEARSDEKLFF; CDR3 DNA: TGTGCCACCAGCAGAGATCTTGAGGAGGCACGGTCGGATGAAAAACTGTTTTTT
V gene: TRBV25-1; clone size: -; D gene: TRBD1; J gene: TRBJ1-2; CDR3 protein: CASSETGTGGLYGYTF; CDR3 DNA: TGTGCCAGCAGTGAAACCGGGACAGGGGGCCTCTATGGCTACACCTTC
V gene: TRBV4-2; clone size: -; D gene: TRBD2; J gene: TRBJ2-5; CDR3 protein: CASSQERGGEETQYF; CDR3 DNA: TGTGCCAGCAGCCAAGAGCGGGGGGGAGAAGAGACCCAGTACTTC
V gene: TRBV12-3/TRBV12-4; clone size: few; D gene: -; J gene: TRBJ1-2; CDR3 protein: CASSSHSGFPNYGYTF; CDR3 DNA: TGTGCCAGCAGTTCACATTCAGGGTTCCCTAACTATGGCTACACCTTC
V gene: TRBV19; clone size: -; D gene: TRBD1; J gene: TRBJ1-1; CDR3 protein: CASGTGVNTEAFF; CDR3 DNA: TGTGCCAGTGGTACAGGGGTTAACACTGAAGCTTTCTTT
V gene: TRBV7-2; clone size: -; D gene: TRBD1; J gene: TRBJ1-5; CDR3 protein: CASSIGQGRAQPQHF; CDR3 DNA: TGTGCCAGCAGCATTGGACAGGGAAGAGCCCAGCCCCAGCATTTT